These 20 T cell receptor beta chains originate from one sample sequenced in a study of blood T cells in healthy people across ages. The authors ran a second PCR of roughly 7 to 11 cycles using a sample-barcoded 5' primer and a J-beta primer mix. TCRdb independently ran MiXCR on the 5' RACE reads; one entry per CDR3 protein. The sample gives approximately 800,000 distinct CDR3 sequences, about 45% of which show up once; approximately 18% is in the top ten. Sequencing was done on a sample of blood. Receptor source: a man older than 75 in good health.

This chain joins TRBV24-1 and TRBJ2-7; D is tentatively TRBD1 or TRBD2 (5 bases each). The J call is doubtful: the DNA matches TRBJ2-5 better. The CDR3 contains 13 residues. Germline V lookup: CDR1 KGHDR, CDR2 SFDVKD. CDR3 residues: CATSDWDAETQYF. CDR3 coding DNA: TGTGCCACCAGTGACTGGGACGCAGAGACCCAGTACTTC.

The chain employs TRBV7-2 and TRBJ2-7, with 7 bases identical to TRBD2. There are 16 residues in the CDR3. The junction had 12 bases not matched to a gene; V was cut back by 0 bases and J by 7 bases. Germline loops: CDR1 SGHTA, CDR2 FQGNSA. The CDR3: CASSLATGLEYNEQYF. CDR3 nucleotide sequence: TGTGCCAGCAGCTTAGCGACCGGACTAGAATACAATGAGCAGTACTTC.

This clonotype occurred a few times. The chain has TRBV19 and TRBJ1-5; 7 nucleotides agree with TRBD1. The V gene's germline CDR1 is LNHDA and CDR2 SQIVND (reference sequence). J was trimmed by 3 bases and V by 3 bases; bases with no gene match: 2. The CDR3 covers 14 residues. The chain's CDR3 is CASSIRGNNQPQHF. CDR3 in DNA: TGTGCCAGTAGTATCAGGGGGAACAATCAGCCCCAGCATTTT. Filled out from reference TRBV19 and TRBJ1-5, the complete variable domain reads DGGITQSPKYLFRKEGQNVTLSCEQNLNHDAMYWYRQDPGQGLRLIYYSQIVNDFQKGDIAEGYSVSREKKESFPLTVTSAQKNPTAFYLCASSIRGNNQPQHFGDGTRLSIL.

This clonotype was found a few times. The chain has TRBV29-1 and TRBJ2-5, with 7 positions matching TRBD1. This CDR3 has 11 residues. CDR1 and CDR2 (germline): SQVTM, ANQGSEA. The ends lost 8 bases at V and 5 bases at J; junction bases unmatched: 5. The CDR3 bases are TGCAGCATAGGCAGGGGGGAGACCCAGTACTTC. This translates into CSIGRGETQYF.

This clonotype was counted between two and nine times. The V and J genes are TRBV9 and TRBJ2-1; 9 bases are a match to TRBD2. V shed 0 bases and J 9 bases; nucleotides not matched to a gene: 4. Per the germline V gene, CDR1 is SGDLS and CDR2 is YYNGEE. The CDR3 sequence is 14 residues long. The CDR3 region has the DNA TGTGCCAGCAGCGTAGGCGTTAGCGGGGGTGAGCAGTTCTTC. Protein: CASSVGVSGGEQFF.

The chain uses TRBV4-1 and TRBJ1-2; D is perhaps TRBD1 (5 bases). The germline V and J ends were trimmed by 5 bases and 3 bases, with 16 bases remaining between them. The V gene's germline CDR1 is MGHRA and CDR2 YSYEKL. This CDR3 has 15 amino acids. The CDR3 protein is CASSTPTADYYGYTF. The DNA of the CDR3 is TGCGCCAGCAGCACCCCGACAGCTGACTACTATGGCTACACCTTC.

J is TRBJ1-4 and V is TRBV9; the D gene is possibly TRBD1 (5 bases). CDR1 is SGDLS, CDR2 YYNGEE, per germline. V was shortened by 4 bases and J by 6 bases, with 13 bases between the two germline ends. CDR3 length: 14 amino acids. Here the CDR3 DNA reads TGTGCCAGCAGCCGAGAGGGACGTTATGAAAAACTGTTTTTT. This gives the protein CASSREGRYEKLFF.

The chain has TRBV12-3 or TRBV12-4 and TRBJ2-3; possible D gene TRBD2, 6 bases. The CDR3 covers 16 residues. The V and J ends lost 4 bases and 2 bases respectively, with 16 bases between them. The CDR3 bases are TGTGCCAGCAGTTCATTTAGCGGAGTGAACACAGATACGCAGTATTTT. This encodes CASSSFSGVNTDTQYF.

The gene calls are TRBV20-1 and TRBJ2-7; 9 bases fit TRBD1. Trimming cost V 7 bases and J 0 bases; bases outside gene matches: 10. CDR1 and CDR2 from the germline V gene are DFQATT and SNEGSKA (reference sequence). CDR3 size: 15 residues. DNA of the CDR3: TGCAGTGTTTCGCCCGGGACAGGGTTCTCCTACGAGCAGTACTTC. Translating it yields CSVSPGTGFSYEQYF.

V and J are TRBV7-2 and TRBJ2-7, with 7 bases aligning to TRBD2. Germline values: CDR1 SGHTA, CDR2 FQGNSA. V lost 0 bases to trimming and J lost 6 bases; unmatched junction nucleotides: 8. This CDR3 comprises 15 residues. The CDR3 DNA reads TGTGCCAGCAGCTTAGCTGGCGGGAGTGGATCCGAGCAGTACTTC. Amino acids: CASSLAGGSGSEQYF.

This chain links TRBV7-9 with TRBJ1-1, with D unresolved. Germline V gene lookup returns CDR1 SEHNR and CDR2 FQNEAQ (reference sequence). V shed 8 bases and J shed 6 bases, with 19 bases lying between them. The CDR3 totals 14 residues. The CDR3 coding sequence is TGTGCCAGCGGAACAGAGAGACTTGTCGCTGAAGCTTTCTTT. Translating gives CASGTERLVAEAFF.

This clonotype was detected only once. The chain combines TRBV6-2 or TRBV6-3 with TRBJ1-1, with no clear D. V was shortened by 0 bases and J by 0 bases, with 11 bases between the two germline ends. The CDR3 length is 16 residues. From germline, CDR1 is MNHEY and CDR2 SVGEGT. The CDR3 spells CASSYSGRYMNTEAFF. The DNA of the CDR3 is TGTGCCAGCAGTTACTCGGGCCGATACATGAACACTGAAGCTTTCTTT.

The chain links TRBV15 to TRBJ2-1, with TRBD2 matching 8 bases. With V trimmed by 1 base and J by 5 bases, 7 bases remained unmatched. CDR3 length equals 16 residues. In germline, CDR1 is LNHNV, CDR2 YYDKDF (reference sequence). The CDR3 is CATSRAGGLADNEQFF. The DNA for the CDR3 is TGTGCCACCAGCAGAGCGGGGGGGCTAGCGGACAATGAGCAGTTCTTC. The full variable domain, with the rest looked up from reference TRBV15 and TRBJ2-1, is DAMVIQNPRYQVTQFGKPVTLSCSQTLNHNVMYWYQQKSSQAPKLLFHYYDKDFNNEADTPDNFQSRRPNTSFCFLDIRSPGLGDTAMYLCATSRAGGLADNEQFFGPGTRLTVL.

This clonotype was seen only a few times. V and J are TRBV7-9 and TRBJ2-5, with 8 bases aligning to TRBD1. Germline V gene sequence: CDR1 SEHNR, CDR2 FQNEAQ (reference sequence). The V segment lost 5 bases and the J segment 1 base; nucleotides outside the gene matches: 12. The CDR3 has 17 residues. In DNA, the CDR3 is TGTGCCAGCAGCACCCGGGACAGGCGTACCATCCAAGAGACCCAGTACTTC. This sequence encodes CASSTRDRRTIQETQYF.

The DNA of the CDR3 is TGCAGCGTTGAAGGGACGGGGCTCAGCTCCTACAATGAGCAGTACTTC. Translation: CSVEGTGLSSYNEQYF. The V and J genes are TRBV29-1 and TRBJ2-7, with D perhaps being TRBD1 or TRBD2 (5 bases each). V lost 1 base, J lost 7 bases, and 23 bases lay in between. Per germline, CDR1 SQVTM and CDR2 ANQGSEA. The CDR3 runs to 16 residues.

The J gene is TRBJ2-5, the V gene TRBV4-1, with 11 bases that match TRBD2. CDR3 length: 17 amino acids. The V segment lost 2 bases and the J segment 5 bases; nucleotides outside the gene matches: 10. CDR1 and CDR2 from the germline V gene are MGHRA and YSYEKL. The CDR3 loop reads CASSQPIAGGPGETQYF. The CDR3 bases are TGCGCCAGCAGCCAACCTATAGCGGGAGGGCCGGGTGAGACCCAGTACTTC.

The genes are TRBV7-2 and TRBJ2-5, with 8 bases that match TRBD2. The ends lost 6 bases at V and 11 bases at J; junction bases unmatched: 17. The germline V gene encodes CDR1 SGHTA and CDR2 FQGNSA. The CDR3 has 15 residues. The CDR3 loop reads CASSGGLVGHNGQYF. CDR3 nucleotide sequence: TGTGCCAGCAGTGGGGGACTAGTGGGACATAATGGGCAGTACTTC.

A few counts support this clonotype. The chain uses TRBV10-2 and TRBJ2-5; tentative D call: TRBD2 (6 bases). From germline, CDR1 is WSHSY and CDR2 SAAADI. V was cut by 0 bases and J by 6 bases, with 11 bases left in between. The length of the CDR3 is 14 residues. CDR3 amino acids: CASSESGGLKTQYF. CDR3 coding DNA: TGCGCCAGCAGTGAGTCGGGAGGCCTGAAGACCCAGTACTTC.

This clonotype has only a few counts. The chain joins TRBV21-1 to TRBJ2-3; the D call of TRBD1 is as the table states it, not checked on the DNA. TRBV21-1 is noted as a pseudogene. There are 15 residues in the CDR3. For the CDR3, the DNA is TGTGCCAGCAGAAAGGACAGGGTTGTTACAGATACGCAGTATTTT. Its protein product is CASRKDRVVTDTQYF.

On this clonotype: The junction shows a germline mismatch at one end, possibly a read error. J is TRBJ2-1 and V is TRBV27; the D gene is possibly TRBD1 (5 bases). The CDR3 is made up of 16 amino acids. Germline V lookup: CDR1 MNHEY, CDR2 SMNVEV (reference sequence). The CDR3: CASRATGSSSYNERFF. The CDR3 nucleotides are TGTGCCAGCAGGGCTACAGGTTCGTCCTCCTACAATGAGCGGTTCTTC.